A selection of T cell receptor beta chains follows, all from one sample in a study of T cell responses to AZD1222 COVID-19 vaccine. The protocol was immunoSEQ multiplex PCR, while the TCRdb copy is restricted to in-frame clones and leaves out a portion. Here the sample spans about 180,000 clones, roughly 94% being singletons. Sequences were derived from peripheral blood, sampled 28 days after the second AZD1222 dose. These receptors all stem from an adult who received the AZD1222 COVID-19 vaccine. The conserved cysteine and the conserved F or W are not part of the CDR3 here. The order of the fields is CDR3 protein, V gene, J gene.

ASSPGQGWYEQY	TRBV19	TRBJ2-7
SVEASFGTEAF	TRBV29-1	TRBJ1-1
ASSGGSGTGSPLH	TRBV5-8	TRBJ1-6
ASSLLGGGRRNTIY	TRBV28	TRBJ1-3
ASSYVSTNEKLF	TRBV6-5	TRBJ1-4
AISEEQGYTEAF	TRBV10-3	TRBJ1-1
ASRKSGYT	TRBV28	TRBJ1-2
ASSMAGKETQY	TRBV19	TRBJ2-5
ASSYTGTGSGELF	TRBV2	TRBJ2-2
ASSLARREWDGYT	TRBV7-9	TRBJ1-2
ASSFSLGVNQPQH	TRBV28	TRBJ1-5
ASSMRPGGTQY	TRBV19	TRBJ2-5
ASSQVVTGKNTEAF	TRBV4-1	TRBJ1-1
ASSERGTYGYT	TRBV6-1	TRBJ1-2
ASTGQESYEQY	TRBV25-1	TRBJ2-7
ASRGLAGRYEQY	TRBV6-5	TRBJ2-7
ASSLAIGRVGEQF	TRBV5-1	TRBJ2-1
ASTEDRQGCGYT	TRBV6-5	TRBJ1-2
ASSVGGGLPYEQY	TRBV9	TRBJ2-7
ASSLGTVNTEAF	TRBV5-1	TRBJ1-1
ASSVLGGSYNEQF	TRBV6-4	TRBJ2-1
ASSRGPEAEEKLF	TRBV5-1	TRBJ1-4
ASIWIAGTEAF	TRBV5-8	TRBJ1-1
ASSSPPWRGRRETQY	TRBV28	TRBJ2-5
ASRQLTESPETQY	TRBV6-8	TRBJ2-5
ASSPSGNTIY	TRBV7-6	TRBJ1-3
ASSPGGTSYNEQF	TRBV9	TRBJ2-1
ASSNLGGLKTSRGYEQY	TRBV21-1	TRBJ2-7
ASSYSDNNEQF	TRBV6-2/TRBV6-3	TRBJ2-1
ASSPPWTGGAYEQY	TRBV18	TRBJ2-7
ASSSGGGQETQY	TRBV9	TRBJ2-5
ASSLTGGRMNTEAF	TRBV7-3	TRBJ1-1
ASSYQAGVPGEQY	TRBV5-1	TRBJ2-7
ASSPRTGTGELF	TRBV11-3	TRBJ2-2
ASSELRDEQF	TRBV6-1	TRBJ2-1
SVDGYNEQF	TRBV29-1	TRBJ2-1
SVEGQGLTEAF	TRBV29-1	TRBJ1-1
ASSQAGGENTIY	TRBV4-1	TRBJ1-3
ASSLTPTGPREETQY	TRBV7-8	TRBJ2-5
ASSLDALGGTTGGDTQY	TRBV28	TRBJ2-3
ASSPDGDTEAF	TRBV9	TRBJ1-1
ASRSISSYEQF	TRBV3-1/TRBV3-2	TRBJ2-1
ASNKGGQGVNQPQH	TRBV19	TRBJ1-5
ASSEEGLIYANTGELF	TRBV6-1	TRBJ2-2
ASSLGLAGYNEQF	TRBV5-1	TRBJ2-1
ASSTSGGGAEAF	TRBV19	TRBJ1-1
ASSNSRDMNTEAF	TRBV7-8	TRBJ1-1
ASSLGVSGIRRDTQY	TRBV5-4	TRBJ2-3
ASSSGQEQF	TRBV6-5	TRBJ2-1
ASSPYHHETQY	TRBV7-3	TRBJ2-5
ASNRDTGYAEQY	TRBV5-4	TRBJ2-7
ASKSSKWSLRYGYT	TRBV28	TRBJ1-2
ASSQDLTQWYEQY	TRBV4-3	TRBJ2-7
ASSSQQGGMNEQF	TRBV5-1	TRBJ2-1
ASSWGQGARDTEAF	TRBV7-9	TRBJ1-1
ASSLPAGGSTDTQY	TRBV7-9	TRBJ2-3
ASSFLRQANEKLF	TRBV27	TRBJ1-4
ARSRDRSPGLGCPDTQY	TRBV5-3	TRBJ2-3
ASRPAGVSSYNEQF	TRBV14	TRBJ2-1
ASSPNLKDEQY	TRBV5-4	TRBJ2-7